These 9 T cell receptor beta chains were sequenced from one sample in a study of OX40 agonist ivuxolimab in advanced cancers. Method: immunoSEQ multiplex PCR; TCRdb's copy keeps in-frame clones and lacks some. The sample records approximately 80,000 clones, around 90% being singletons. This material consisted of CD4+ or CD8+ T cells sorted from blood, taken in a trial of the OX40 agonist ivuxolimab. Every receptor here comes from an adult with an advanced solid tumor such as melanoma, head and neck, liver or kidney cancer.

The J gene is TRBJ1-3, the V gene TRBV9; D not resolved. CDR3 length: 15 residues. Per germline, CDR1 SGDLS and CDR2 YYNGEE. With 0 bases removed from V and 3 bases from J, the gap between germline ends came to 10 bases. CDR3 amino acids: CASSVVSGRGNTIYF. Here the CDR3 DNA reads TGTGCCAGCAGCGTAGTATCAGGTCGTGGAAACACCATATATTTT. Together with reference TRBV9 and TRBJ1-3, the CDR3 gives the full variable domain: DSGVTQTPKHLITATGQRVTLRCSPRSGDLSVYWYQQSLDQGLQFLIQYYNGEERAKGNILERFSAQQFPDLHSELNLSSLELGDSALYFCASSVVSGRGNTIYFGEGSWLTVV.

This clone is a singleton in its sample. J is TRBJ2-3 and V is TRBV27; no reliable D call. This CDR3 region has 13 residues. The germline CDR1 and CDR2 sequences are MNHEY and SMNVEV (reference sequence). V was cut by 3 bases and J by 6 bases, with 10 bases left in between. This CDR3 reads CASSLIMWDTQYF. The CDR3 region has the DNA TGTGCCAGCAGTTTGATCATGTGGGATACGCAGTATTTT.

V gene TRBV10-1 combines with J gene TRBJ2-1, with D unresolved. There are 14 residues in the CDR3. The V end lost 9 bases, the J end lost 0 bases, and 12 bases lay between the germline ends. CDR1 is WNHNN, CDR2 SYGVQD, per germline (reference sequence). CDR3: CASISANSYNEQFF. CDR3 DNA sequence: TGCGCCAGTATATCGGCTAACTCCTACAATGAGCAGTTCTTC.

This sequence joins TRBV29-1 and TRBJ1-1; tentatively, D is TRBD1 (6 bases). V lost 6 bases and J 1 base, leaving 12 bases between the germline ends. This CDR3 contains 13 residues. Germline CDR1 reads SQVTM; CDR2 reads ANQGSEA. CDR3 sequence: CSVEQGQNTEAFF. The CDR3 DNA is TGCAGCGTAGAACAGGGTCAGAACACTGAAGCTTTCTTT. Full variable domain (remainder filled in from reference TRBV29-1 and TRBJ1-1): SAVISQKPSRDICQRGTSLTIQCQVDSQVTMMFWYRQQPGQSLTLIATANQGSEATYESGFVIDKFPISRPNLTFSTLTVSNMSPEDSSIYLCSVEQGQNTEAFFGQGTRLTVV.

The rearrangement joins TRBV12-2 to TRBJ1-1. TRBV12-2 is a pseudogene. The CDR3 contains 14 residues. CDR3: CASRLGDENTEAFF. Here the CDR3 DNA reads TGTGCAAGTCGCTTAGGGGACGAAAACACTGAAGCTTTCTTT.

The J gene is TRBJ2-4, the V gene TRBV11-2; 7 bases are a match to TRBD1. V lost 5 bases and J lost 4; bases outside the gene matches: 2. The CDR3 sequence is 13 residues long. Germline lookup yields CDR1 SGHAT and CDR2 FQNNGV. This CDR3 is CASSEQGKNIQYF. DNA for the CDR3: TGTGCCAGCAGCGAACAGGGGAAAAACATTCAGTACTTC.

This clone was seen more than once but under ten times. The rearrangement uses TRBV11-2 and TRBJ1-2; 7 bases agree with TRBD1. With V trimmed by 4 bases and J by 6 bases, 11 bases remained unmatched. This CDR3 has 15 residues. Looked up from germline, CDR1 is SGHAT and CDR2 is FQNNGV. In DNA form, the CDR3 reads TGTGCCAGCAGCTCCGTCTGGCGGGGACAGCATGGCTACACCTTC. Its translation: CASSSVWRGQHGYTF.

The CDR3 DNA reads TGTGCCAGCAGCGTAGGATCCCCAGGCTGGCTTCAAGAGACCCAGTACTTC. Its translation is CASSVGSPGWLQETQYF. The chain uses TRBV9 and TRBJ2-5; D not resolved. CDR1 is SGDLS, CDR2 YYNGEE, per germline. The CDR3 extends over 17 amino acids. V was cut by 0 bases and J by 2 bases, with 17 bases left in between. Full variable domain (remainder filled in from reference TRBV9 and TRBJ2-5): DSGVTQTPKHLITATGQRVTLRCSPRSGDLSVYWYQQSLDQGLQFLIQYYNGEERAKGNILERFSAQQFPDLHSELNLSSLELGDSALYFCASSVGSPGWLQETQYFGPGTRLLVL.

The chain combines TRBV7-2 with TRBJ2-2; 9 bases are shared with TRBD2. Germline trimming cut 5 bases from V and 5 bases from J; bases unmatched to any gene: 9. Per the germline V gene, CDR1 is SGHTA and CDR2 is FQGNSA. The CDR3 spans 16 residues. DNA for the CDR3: TGTGCCAGCAGCGGCCGGCTAGCGGGGTTTACCGGGGAGCTGTTTTTT. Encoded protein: CASSGRLAGFTGELFF.